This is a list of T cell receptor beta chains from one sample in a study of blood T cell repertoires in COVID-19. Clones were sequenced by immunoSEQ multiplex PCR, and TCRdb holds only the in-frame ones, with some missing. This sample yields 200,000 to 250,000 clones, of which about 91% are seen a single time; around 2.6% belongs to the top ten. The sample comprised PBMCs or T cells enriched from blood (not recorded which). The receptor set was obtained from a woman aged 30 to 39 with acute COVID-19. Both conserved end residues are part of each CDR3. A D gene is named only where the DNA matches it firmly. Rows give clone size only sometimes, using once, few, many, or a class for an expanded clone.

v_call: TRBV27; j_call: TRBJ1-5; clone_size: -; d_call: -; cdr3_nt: TGTGCCAGCAGTTTGCAGGGTCGGAATCAGCCCCAGCATTTT; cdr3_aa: CASSLQGRNQPQHF
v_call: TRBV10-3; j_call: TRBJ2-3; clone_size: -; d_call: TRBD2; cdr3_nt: TGTGCCATCAGTGAGTCGTTGTTGACTAGCGGGGGGGCTGCAGATACGCAGTATTTT; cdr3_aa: CAISESLLTSGGAADTQYF
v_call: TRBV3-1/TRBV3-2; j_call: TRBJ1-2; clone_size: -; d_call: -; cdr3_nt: TGTGCCAGCAGCCAAGAGGGGCGGGGCTACACCTTC; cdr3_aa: CASSQEGRGYTF
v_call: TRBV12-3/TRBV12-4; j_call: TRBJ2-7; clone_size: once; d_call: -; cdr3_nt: TGTGCCAGCAGTATAAGGGGCGAGCAGTACTTC; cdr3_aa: CASSIRGEQYF
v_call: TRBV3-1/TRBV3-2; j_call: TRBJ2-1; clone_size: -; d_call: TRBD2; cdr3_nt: TGTGCCAGCAGCCGTAGCGGGGGGGCCGACAATGAGCAGTTCTTC; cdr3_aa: CASSRSGGADNEQFF
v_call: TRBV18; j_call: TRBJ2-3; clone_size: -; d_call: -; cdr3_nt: TGTGCCAGCTCACCAGATAGCGGTGATACGCAGTATTTT; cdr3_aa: CASSPDSGDTQYF
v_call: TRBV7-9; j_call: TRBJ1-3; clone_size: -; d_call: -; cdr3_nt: TGTGCCAGCAGCCCCCCCGGGACTACGAGGGGAAACACCATATATTTT; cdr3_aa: CASSPPGTTRGNTIYF
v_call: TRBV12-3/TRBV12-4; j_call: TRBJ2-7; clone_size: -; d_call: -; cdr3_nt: TGTGCCAGCAGTTTCACGGACGAGCAGTACTTC; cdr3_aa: CASSFTDEQYF
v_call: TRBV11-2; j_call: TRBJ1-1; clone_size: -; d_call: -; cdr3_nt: TGTGCCAGCAGCTTAGACAGGGTGATGGGTGAAGCTTTCTTT; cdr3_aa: CASSLDRVMGEAFF
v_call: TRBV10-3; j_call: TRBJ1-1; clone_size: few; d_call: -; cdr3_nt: TGTGCCATCAGTGACAGGGCTGAAGCTTTCTTT; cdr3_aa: CAISDRAEAFF
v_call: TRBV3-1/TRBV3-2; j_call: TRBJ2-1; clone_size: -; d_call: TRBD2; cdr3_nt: TGTGCCAGCAGCCAAGTAGCGGGGGGGAACAATGAGCAGTTCTTC; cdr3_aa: CASSQVAGGNNEQFF
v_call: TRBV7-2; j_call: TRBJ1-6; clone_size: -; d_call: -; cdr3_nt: TGTGCCAGCAGCCCAGAGGACACTTATAATTCACCCCTCCACTTT; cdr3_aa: CASSPEDTYNSPLHF
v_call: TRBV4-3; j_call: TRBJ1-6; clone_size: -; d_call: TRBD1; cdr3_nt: TGCGCCAGCAGCCAATTAACAGGGGTAGGGGTAACCTATAATTCACCCCTCCACTTT; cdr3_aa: CASSQLTGVGVTYNSPLHF
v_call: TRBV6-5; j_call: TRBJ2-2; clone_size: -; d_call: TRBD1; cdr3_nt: TGTGCCAGCAGTCTCAGGGGGCGGACCGGGGAGCTGTTTTTT; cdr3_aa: CASSLRGRTGELFF
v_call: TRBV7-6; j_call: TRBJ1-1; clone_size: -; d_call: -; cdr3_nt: TGTGCCAGCAGCTTAGCGCCAGGGAAGAGCACTGAAGCTTTCTTT; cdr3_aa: CASSLAPGKSTEAFF
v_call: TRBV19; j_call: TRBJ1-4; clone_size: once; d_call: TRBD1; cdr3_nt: TGTGCCAGTAGTCCTGGGACAGTCACAACTAATGAAAAACTGTTTTTT; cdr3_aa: CASSPGTVTTNEKLFF
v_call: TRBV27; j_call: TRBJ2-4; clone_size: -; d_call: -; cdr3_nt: TGTGCCAGCAGTCCCCACCTGGCGGCGTACAAAAACATTCAGTACTTC; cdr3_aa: CASSPHLAAYKNIQYF
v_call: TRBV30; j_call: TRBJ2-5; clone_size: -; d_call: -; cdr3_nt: TGTGCCTGGAGTAGGGGCGTCCGTGAGACCCAGTACTTC; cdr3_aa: CAWSRGVRETQYF
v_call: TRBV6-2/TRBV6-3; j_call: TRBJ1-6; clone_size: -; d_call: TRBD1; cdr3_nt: TGTGCCAGCAGTCAGGACAGGGGATTTTACGATTCACCCCTCCACTTT; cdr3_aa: CASSQDRGFYDSPLHF
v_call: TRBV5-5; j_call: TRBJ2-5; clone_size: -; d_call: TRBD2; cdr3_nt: TGTGCCAGCAGTTACCCCGGGGGGCAAGAGACCCAGTACTTC; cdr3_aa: CASSYPGGQETQYF
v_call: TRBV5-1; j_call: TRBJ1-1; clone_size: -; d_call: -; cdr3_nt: TGCGCCAGCAGTCGCGGACTACAGAACACTGAAGCTTTCTTT; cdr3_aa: CASSRGLQNTEAFF
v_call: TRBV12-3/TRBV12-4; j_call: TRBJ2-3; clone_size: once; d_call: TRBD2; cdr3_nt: TGTGCCAGCAGTCGGGGGGGGACGTATACGCAGTATTTT; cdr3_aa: CASSRGGTYTQYF
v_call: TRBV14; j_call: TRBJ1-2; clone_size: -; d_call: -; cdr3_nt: TGTGCCAGCAGCCAAGTCGCCGGGACTAACTATGGCTACACCTTC; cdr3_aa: CASSQVAGTNYGYTF
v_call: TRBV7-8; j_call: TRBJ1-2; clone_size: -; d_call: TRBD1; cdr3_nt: TGTGCCAGCAGCCATACCTTAGTGGGACAGACCTATGGCTACACCTTC; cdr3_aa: CASSHTLVGQTYGYTF
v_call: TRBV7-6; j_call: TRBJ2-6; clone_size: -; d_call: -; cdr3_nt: TGTGCCAGCAGCGTCGACAGGACTGGGGCCAACGTCCTGACTTTC; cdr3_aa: CASSVDRTGANVLTF
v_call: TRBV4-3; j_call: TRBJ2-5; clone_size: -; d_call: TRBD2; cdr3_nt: TGCGCCAGCAGCCAAGCCCTGCGGGGGGGCCAAGAGACCCAGTACTTC; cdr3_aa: CASSQALRGGQETQYF
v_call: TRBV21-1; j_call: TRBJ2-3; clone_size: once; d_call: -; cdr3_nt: TGTGCCAGCTTCCAGACAGATACGCAGTATTTT; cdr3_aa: CASFQTDTQYF
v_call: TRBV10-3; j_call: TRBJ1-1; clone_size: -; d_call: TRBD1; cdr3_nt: TGTGCCATCAGTGAGTCTCTGGGACAGGGGATGAACACTGAAGCTTTCTTT; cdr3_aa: CAISESLGQGMNTEAFF
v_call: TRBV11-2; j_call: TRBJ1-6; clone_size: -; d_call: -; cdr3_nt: TGTGCCAGCAGCTTAGGGGGAACAGGGAAGTTAGATAATTCACCCCTCCACTTT; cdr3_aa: CASSLGGTGKLDNSPLHF
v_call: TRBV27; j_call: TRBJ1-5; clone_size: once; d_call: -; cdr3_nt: TGTGCCAGCAGTTTAGACACCAGCAATCAGCCCCAGCATTTT; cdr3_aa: CASSLDTSNQPQHF
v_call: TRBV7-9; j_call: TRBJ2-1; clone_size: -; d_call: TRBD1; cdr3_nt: TGTGCCAGCAGCTACGCAGACAGGGTCTGGCAGTTCTTC; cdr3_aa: CASSYADRVWQFF
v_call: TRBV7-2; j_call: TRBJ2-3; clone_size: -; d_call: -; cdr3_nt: TGTGCCAGCAGCTCCATCGGGCAGGGGAGGGGCGCAGATACGCAGTATTTT; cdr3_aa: CASSSIGQGRGADTQYF
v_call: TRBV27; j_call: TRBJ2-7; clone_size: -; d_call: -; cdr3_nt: TGTGCCAGCAGTTTCACGTTAGACTACGAGCAGTACTTC; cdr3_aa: CASSFTLDYEQYF
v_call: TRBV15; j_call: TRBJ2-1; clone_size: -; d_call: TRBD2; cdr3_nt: TGTGCCACCAGCCGCCGAGGGACTATTCTCGATGAGCAGTTCTTC; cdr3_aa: CATSRRGTILDEQFF
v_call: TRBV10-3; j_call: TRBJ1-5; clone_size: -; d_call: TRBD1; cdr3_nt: TGTGCCATCAGTGGGGAGACAGGGCTTCAGCCCCAGCATTTT; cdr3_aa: CAISGETGLQPQHF
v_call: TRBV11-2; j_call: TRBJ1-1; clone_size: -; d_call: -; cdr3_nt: TGTGCCAGCAGCTTAGAGTGGGCCGGAGGCACTGAAGCTTTCTTT; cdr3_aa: CASSLEWAGGTEAFF
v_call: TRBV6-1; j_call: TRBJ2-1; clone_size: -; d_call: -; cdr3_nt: TGTGCCAGCAGTGAAGGACAGGGAGGTTATGAGCAGTTCTTC; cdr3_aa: CASSEGQGGYEQFF
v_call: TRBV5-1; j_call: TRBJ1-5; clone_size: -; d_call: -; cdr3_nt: TGCGCCAGCAGCTTGGGGCAACATCAGCCCCAGCATTTT; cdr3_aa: CASSLGQHQPQHF
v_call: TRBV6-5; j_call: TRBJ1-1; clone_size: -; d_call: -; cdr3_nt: TGTGCCAGCAGTTACTCGGGCAGGGTAAGCACTGAAGCTTTCTTT; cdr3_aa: CASSYSGRVSTEAFF
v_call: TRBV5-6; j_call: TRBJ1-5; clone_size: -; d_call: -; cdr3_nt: TGTGCCAGCAGCCTCGGACAGCTTGGGCGCAATCAGCCCCAGCATTTT; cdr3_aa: CASSLGQLGRNQPQHF
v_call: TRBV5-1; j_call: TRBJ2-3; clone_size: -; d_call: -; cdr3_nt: TGCGCCAGCAGCTTGGCAGGACCGCGGGGTTCTCAAGATACGCAGTATTTT; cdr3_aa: CASSLAGPRGSQDTQYF
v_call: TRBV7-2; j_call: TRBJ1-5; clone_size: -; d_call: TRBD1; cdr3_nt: TGTGCCAGCAGCTTAGGGGAACAGGGGATGTGGCAGCCCCAGCATTTT; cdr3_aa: CASSLGEQGMWQPQHF
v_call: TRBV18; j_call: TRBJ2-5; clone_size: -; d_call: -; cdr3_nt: TGTGCCAGCTCACCGGAGTGGGGGCAGGGCGAGACCCAGTACTTC; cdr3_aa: CASSPEWGQGETQYF
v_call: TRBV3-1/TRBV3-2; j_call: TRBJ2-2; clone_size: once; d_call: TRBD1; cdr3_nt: TGTGCCAGCAGCCAAGACACAGGGGGCAACACCGGGGAGCTGTTTTTT; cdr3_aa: CASSQDTGGNTGELFF
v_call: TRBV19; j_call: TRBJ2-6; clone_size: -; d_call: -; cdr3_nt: TGTGCCAGTAGTAACGGGAGAGGAAGGAACTCTGGGGCCAACGTCCTGACTTTC; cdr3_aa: CASSNGRGRNSGANVLTF
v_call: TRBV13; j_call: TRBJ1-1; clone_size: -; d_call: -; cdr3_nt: TGTGCCAGCTTCTTGGGCAGGGGAAGCACTGAAGCTTTCTTT; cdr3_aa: CASFLGRGSTEAFF
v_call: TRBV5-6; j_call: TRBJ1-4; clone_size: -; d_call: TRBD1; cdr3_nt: TGTGCCAGCAGCCGCGGGTGGACAGGAGATAATGAAAAACTGTTTTTT; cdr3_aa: CASSRGWTGDNEKLFF
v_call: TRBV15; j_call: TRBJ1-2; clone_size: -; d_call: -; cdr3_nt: TGTGCCACCAGCACCCCAGGTTTATCTTATGGCTACACCTTC; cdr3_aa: CATSTPGLSYGYTF